A single T cell receptor (beta chain) is shown here with its context. This sample stems from a study of blood T cell repertoires in COVID-19. On the study more broadly: Sites across the United States, Italy and Spain contributed samples from acute and convalescent COVID-19. PBMCs, B-cell-depleted T cells, or T cells were the source of the cDNA or gDNA that made up the material.

The CDR3 covers 13 residues. Per the germline V gene, CDR1 is MNHEY and CDR2 is SMNVEV (reference sequence). V lost 2 bases to trimming and J lost 2 bases, with 7 bases between them. Produced via immunoSEQ multiplex PCR; TCRdb's table is partial and in-frame only. This table holds about 150,000 clones, about 89% found once. The clonotype comes from a man aged 50 to 59 with acute or convalescent COVID-19. Sequencing used peripheral blood. This chain connects TRBV27 to TRBJ2-7; D possibly corresponds to TRBD1 (6 bases). CDR3 loop: CASSLEGAYEQYF. The CDR3 DNA is TGTGCCAGCAGTTTAGAGGGGGCCTACGAGCAGTACTTC.